The next 27 T cell receptor beta chains were all read from a single sample in a study of post-analysis software for immune sequencing data. General study points: About 5 TRBV segments occurring more often in patients than controls included TRBV5-6, TRBV5-1 and TRBV20-1.

TCR beta cDNA libraries had unique molecular identifiers. TCRdb used MiXCR to reprocess the PCR reads, holding one entry per CDR3 protein. The sample consists of under 900,000 distinct CDR3 sequences, 53% of them appearing once. These TCRs are of unknown antigen specificity. The sample was blood. These receptors came from a girl between 10 and 17 years old with multiple sclerosis.

The table lists this clonotype with a few counts. The chain combines TRBV7-8 with TRBJ1-2; D is possibly TRBD1 (6 bases). Trimming stripped 1 base from V and 4 bases from J, with 10 bases between. Germline V CDR1 and CDR2: SGHVS, FQNEAQ. The CDR3 length is 14 residues. CDR3 sequence reads: CASSLGPTGYGYTF. CDR3 in DNA: TGTGCCAGCAGCTTAGGACCGACAGGCTATGGCTACACCTTC.

This clonotype appeared a few times. This rearrangement joins TRBV5-6 to TRBJ2-7; D unresolved. The germline V gene has CDR1 SGHDT and CDR2 YYEEEE. V lost 6 bases, J lost 0 bases, and 7 bases lay in between. The CDR3 is 12 amino acids. For the CDR3, the DNA is TGTGCCAGCACCCTAGACTCCTACGAGCAGTACTTC. As protein: CASTLDSYEQYF.

The sample holds a few counts of this clonotype. This sequence joins TRBV27 and TRBJ2-7, with D possibly matching TRBD2 (7 bases). V shed 4 bases and J shed 2 bases, with 18 bases lying between them. This CDR3 is built from 16 residues. CDR1 MNHEY and CDR2 SMNVEV come from the germline V gene (reference sequence). The CDR3 nucleotides are TGTGCCAGCAGTTCCCCTTCGCGGGGGCCTCCCTACGAGCAGTACTTC. This sequence encodes CASSSPSRGPPYEQYF.

The rearrangement links TRBV15 to TRBJ2-1; D remains unclear. Trimming removed 0 bases from V and 3 bases from J, with 6 bases in between. CDR3 length: 14 amino acids. Germline V CDR1 and CDR2: LNHNV, YYDKDF (reference sequence). The CDR3 DNA reads as TGTGCCACCAGCAGAGACACGGACTACAATGAGCAGTTCTTC. Translation: CATSRDTDYNEQFF.

The rearrangement joins TRBV7-3 to TRBJ2-3, with 7 bases aligning to TRBD1. CDR3 length: 16 amino acids. The ends lost 2 bases at V and 2 bases at J; junction bases unmatched: 7. Germline V gene lookup returns CDR1 SGHTA and CDR2 FQGTGA. CDR3 in amino acids: CASSLGHRGYTDTQYF. The CDR3 coding sequence is TGTGCCAGCAGCTTAGGGCACAGGGGATACACAGATACGCAGTATTTT.

This clonotype showed up just a few times. The V call is TRBV29-1, the J call TRBJ2-4; no clear D. TRBJ2-7 matches the DNA end more closely, so the J call is doubtful. Germline CDR1 reads SQVTM; CDR2 reads ANQGSEA. The CDR3 extends over 11 amino acids. The DNA of the CDR3 is TGCAGCGTCTGGTTGCTTTCCGAGCAGTACTTC. It translates to CSVWLLSEQYF.

This clonotype was recorded once. The chain combines TRBV20-1 with TRBJ2-7, with 7 bases matching TRBD2. With 0 bases clipped from V and 1 base from J, the junction kept 9 bases outside the gene matches. Germline V gene lookup returns CDR1 DFQATT and CDR2 SNEGSKA (reference sequence). CDR3 size: 16 residues. The CDR3, as DNA: TGCAGTGCTAGAGATCAGGGAGGGGCGAAGTCCTACGAGCAGTACTTC. Protein: CSARDQGGAKSYEQYF.

This clonotype came up once. The genes are TRBV15 and TRBJ2-4, with D unclear. The better agreement between TRBJ2-7 and the DNA end casts doubt on the J call. The CDR3 contains 13 residues. Germline loops: CDR1 LNHNV, CDR2 YYDKDF (reference sequence). The CDR3 nucleotides are TGTGCCACCAGCAGAGAAGGCGGCTACGAGCAGTACTTC. Amino acid sequence: CATSREGGYEQYF.

CDR3 sequence reads: CSAPDRGLNGYTF. The CDR3 bases are TGCAGTGCGCCAGACAGGGGGCTCAATGGCTACACCTTC. The chain couples TRBV20-1 to TRBJ1-2, with 10 bases aligning to TRBD1. The CDR3 covers 13 residues. Germline V gives CDR1 DFQATT, CDR2 SNEGSKA (reference sequence). V shed 6 bases and J 6 bases; nucleotides not matched to a gene: 7.

This clonotype was observed a few times. J is TRBJ2-7 and V is TRBV9; TRBD1 is a possible D gene (5 bases). The CDR3 extends over 14 amino acids. Germline CDR1 and CDR2: SGDLS and YYNGEE. V was clipped by 0 bases and J by 3 bases, with 10 bases between them. The CDR3 spells CASSVAAGNYEQYF. The CDR3 coding sequence is TGTGCCAGCAGCGTAGCTGCAGGGAACTACGAGCAGTACTTC.

This clonotype was counted many times. The chain couples TRBV29-1 to TRBJ2-4; 11 nucleotides match TRBD1. The V and J ends lost 5 bases and 1 base, in that order; junction bases with no gene match: 10. Looked up from germline, CDR1 is SQVTM and CDR2 is ANQGSEA. There are 17 residues in the CDR3. The CDR3 region is CSVISGTGGIAKNIQYF. In DNA, the CDR3 is TGCAGCGTTATCTCCGGGACAGGGGGGATCGCCAAAAACATTCAGTACTTC.

The chain carries TRBV29-1 and TRBJ2-5; D might be TRBD1 (5 bases). The ends were cut back, 7 bases at V and 7 bases at J, with 13 bases in the middle. The CDR3 consists of 11 residues. Germline CDR1 is SQVTM and CDR2 is ANQGSEA. The CDR3 is CSASGYGTQYF. The CDR3, as DNA: TGCAGCGCCTCAGGGTACGGGACCCAGTACTTC.

The chain employs TRBV9 and TRBJ2-1, with TRBD1 identical over 7 bases. Germline assignment: CDR1 SGDLS and CDR2 YYNGEE. The V segment lost 4 bases and the J segment 8 bases; nucleotides outside the gene matches: 9. The CDR3 sequence is 14 residues long. The CDR3 DNA follows: TGTGCCAGCAGCCCACGGACCCAGGGGGATGAGCAGTTCTTC. As protein: CASSPRTQGDEQFF.

V is TRBV7-9 and J is TRBJ2-7, with D hard to call. Germline V gene data show CDR1 as SEHNR and CDR2 as FQNEAQ (reference sequence). This CDR3 has 14 residues. The ends were cut back, 1 base at V and 3 bases at J, with 10 bases in the middle. As DNA, the CDR3 is TGTGCCAGCAGCTTAGGAGGCAGCCACTACGAGCAGTACTTC. It codes for CASSLGGSHYEQYF.

This clonotype was detected a few times. The chain joins TRBV7-3 to TRBJ2-2; D may be TRBD2 (7 bases). Per the germline V gene, CDR1 is SGHTA and CDR2 is FQGTGA. Trimming shortened V by 7 bases and J by 5 bases, and 17 bases separated the two germline ends. The CDR3 loop spans 15 amino acids. CDR3 DNA: TGTGCCAGCAAGGACGGCGGGGGCGGAACCGGGGAGCTGTTTTTT. Its protein is CASKDGGGGTGELFF.

This clonotype was counted a single time. The chain couples TRBV20-1 to TRBJ2-4; D is unclear. The germline V and J ends were trimmed by 3 bases and 7 bases, with 13 bases remaining between them. This CDR3 comprises 13 residues. Germline V gene sequence: CDR1 DFQATT, CDR2 SNEGSKA (reference sequence). CDR3 bases: TGCAGTGCTAGTGGAGTAGGCAGGAACATTCAGTACTTC. Encoded protein: CSASGVGRNIQYF.

V usage is TRBV7-2 and J usage is TRBJ2-5, with a tentative D call TRBD1 (5 bases). The CDR3 spans 13 residues. The V gene's germline CDR1 is SGHTA and CDR2 FQGNSA. V lost 8 bases to trimming and J lost 4 bases, with 14 bases between them. The CDR3 sequence is CASSYRSGETQYF. In DNA, the CDR3 is TGTGCCAGCTCCTACAGGTCTGGAGAGACCCAGTACTTC.

The V call is TRBV29-1, the J call TRBJ2-7; a weak D match, TRBD1 (6 bases). Per the germline V gene, CDR1 is SQVTM and CDR2 is ANQGSEA. V was cut by 0 bases and J by 3 bases, with 18 bases left in between. The CDR3 spans 16 residues. In DNA form, the CDR3 reads TGCAGCGTTGAAGATCGGGCAGGGGCAGGACGCTACGAGCAGTACTTC. Translation: CSVEDRAGAGRYEQYF.

This chain links TRBV15 with TRBJ1-2; D not resolved. CDR3 length equals 14 residues. The germline V gene encodes CDR1 LNHNV and CDR2 YYDKDF (reference sequence). V lost 0 bases to trimming and J lost 8 bases, with 13 bases between them. The CDR3 protein is CATSRDLGLRGYTF. The CDR3 nucleotides read TGTGCCACCAGCAGAGATCTTGGACTCAGAGGCTACACCTTC. The full variable domain, rest sourced from reference TRBV15 and TRBJ1-2, is DAMVIQNPRYQVTQFGKPVTLSCSQTLNHNVMYWYQQKSSQAPKLLFHYYDKDFNNEADTPDNFQSRRPNTSFCFLDIRSPGLGDTAMYLCATSRDLGLRGYTFGSGTRLTVV.

The chain joins TRBV3-1 to TRBJ2-7; TRBD2 might be the D (5 bases). Germline assignment: CDR1 LGHDT and CDR2 YNNKEL (reference sequence). Trimming shortened V by 2 bases and J by 7 bases, and 21 bases separated the two germline ends. This CDR3 region has 16 residues. CDR3 nucleotide sequence: TGTGCCAGCAGCCAAAAGAAGGTAGCGCTATACAATGAGCAGTACTTC. It encodes CASSQKKVALYNEQYF.

The rearrangement links TRBV12-3 or TRBV12-4 to TRBJ1-1, with D perhaps TRBD1 (6 bases). V lost 6 bases, J lost 7 bases, and 12 bases lay in between. The CDR3 loop spans 12 amino acids. CDR3 nucleotides: TGTGCCAGCAGGCTGGGGGCACTTGAAGCTTTCTTT. Protein: CASRLGALEAFF.

This chain connects TRBV29-1 to TRBJ1-1; D remains unclear. V shed 6 bases and J shed 4 bases, with 15 bases lying between them. Germline V gene sequence: CDR1 SQVTM, CDR2 ANQGSEA. The CDR3 sequence is 13 residues long. CDR3 coding DNA: TGCAGCGTATCCATGGTGGTTAGCACTGAAGCTTTCTTT. Translation: CSVSMVVSTEAFF.

This clonotype was detected only once. This chain links TRBV6-6 with TRBJ1-5, with D perhaps matching TRBD1 (6 bases). V lost 5 bases, J lost 5 bases, and 13 bases lay in between. This CDR3 contains 14 residues. Germline values: CDR1 MNHNY, CDR2 SVGAGI (reference sequence). CDR3 bases: TGTGCCAGCAGTCCCAGGGGTCCCGATCAGCCCCAGCATTTT. Amino acid sequence: CASSPRGPDQPQHF.

This clonotype was detected once. The J gene is TRBJ2-7, the V gene TRBV27, with D unresolved. With 3 bases removed from V and 0 bases from J, the gap between germline ends came to 9 bases. Germline assignment: CDR1 MNHEY and CDR2 SMNVEV (reference sequence). The CDR3 is made up of 14 amino acids. The CDR3 sequence: CASSLTDISYEQYF. CDR3 nucleotides: TGTGCCAGCAGTTTGACGGATATCTCCTACGAGCAGTACTTC.

This clonotype came up a few times. The V call is TRBV5-1, the J call TRBJ2-3; D may be TRBD1 (5 bases). This CDR3 has 14 amino acids. Trimming removed 2 bases from V and 6 bases from J, with 13 bases in between. CDR1 is SGHRS, CDR2 YFSETQ, per germline. CDR3 bases: TGCGCCAGCAGCTTTAGGCAGGGTCAGGATACGCAGTATTTT. Its protein product is CASSFRQGQDTQYF.

This chain links TRBV20-1 with TRBJ2-5; D is unresolved. Deletions cut 0 bases from V and 1 base from J, with 15 bases between. This CDR3 region has 16 residues. CDR1 and CDR2 (germline): DFQATT, SNEGSKA (reference sequence). CDR3 sequence reads: CSARDLSRGPQETQYF. In DNA form, the CDR3 reads TGCAGTGCTAGAGACCTATCTAGAGGCCCCCAAGAGACCCAGTACTTC.

The table lists this clonotype with a few counts. V and J are TRBV29-1 and TRBJ2-7; 9 nucleotides align to TRBD1. With 6 bases clipped from V and 6 bases from J, the junction kept 9 bases outside the gene matches. The CDR3 sequence is 13 residues long. The germline CDR1 and CDR2 sequences are SQVTM and ANQGSEA. CDR3 sequence reads: CSVGQGLGGEQYF. The CDR3, as DNA: TGCAGCGTGGGACAGGGCCTTGGGGGCGAGCAGTACTTC.